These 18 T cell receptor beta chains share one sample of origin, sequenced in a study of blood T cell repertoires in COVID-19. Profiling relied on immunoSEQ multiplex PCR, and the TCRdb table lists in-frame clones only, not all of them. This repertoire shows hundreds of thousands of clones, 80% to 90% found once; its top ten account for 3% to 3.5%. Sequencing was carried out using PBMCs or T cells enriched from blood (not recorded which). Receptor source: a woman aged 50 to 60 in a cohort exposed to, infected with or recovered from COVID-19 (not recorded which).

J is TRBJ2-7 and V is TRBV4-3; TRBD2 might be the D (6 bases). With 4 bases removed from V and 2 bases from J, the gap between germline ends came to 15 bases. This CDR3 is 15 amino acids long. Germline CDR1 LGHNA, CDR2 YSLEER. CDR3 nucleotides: TGCGCCAGCAGCCCCCAGAGCGGAGGGACCTACGAGCAGTACTTC. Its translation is CASSPQSGGTYEQYF.

CDR3: CASSPRGGLPYYRQFF. The CDR3 DNA reads as TGCGCCAGCAGCCCGCGCGGGGGCCTACCTTACTATCGGCAGTTCTTC. The genes are TRBV4-3 and TRBJ2-1; weak D call: TRBD2 (7 bases). There are 16 residues in the CDR3. V was clipped by 4 bases and J by 12 bases, with 25 bases between them. In germline, CDR1 is LGHNA, CDR2 YSLEER.

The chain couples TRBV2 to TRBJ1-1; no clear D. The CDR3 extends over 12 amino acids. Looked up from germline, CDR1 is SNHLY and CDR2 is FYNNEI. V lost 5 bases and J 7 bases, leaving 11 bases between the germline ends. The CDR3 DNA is TGTGCCAGCAGTACAACGTATATTGAAGCTTTCTTT. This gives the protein CASSTTYIEAFF.

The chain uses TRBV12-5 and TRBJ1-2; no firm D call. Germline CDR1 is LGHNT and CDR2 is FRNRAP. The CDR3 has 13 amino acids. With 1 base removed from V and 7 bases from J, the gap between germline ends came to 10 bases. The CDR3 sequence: CASGLDSLFGYTF. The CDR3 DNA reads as TGTGCTAGTGGTTTGGACAGCCTTTTTGGCTACACCTTC. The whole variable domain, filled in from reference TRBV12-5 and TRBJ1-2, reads DARVTQTPRHKVTEMGQEVTMRCQPILGHNTVFWYRQTMMQGLELLAYFRNRAPLDDSGMPKDRFSAEMPDATLATLKIQPSEPRDSAVYFCASGLDSLFGYTFGSGTRLTVV.

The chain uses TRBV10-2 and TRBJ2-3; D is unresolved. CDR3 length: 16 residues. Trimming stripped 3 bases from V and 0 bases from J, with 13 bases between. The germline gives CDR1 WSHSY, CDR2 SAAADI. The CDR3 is CASSDEPESSTDTQYF. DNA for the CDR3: TGCGCCAGCAGTGACGAGCCCGAGTCAAGCACAGATACGCAGTATTTT.

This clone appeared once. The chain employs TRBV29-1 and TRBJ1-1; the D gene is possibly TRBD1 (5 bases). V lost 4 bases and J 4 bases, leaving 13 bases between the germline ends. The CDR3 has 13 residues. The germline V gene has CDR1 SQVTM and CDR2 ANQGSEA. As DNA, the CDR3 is TGCAGCGTTGTGTATCAGGGAGGCACTGAAGCTTTCTTT. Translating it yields CSVVYQGGTEAFF.

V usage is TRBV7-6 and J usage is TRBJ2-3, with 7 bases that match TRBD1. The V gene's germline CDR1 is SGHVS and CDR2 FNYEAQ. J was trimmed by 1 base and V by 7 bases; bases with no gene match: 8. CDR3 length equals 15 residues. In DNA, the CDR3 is TGTGCCAGCACCGAGACAGGGTGGGGCACAGATACGCAGTATTTT. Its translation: CASTETGWGTDTQYF.

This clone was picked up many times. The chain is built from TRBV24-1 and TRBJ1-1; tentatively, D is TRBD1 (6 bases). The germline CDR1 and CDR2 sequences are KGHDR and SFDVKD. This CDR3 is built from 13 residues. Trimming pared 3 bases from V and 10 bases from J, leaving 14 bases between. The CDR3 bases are TGTGCCACCAGTGATGCACAGGGTATGTCAGCTTTCTTT. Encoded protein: CATSDAQGMSAFF.

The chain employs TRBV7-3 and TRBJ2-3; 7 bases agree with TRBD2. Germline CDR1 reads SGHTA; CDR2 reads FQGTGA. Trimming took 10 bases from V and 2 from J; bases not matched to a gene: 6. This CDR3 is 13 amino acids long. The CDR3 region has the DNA TGTGCCACCGGTCGGGGGGTCACAGATACGCAGTATTTT. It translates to CATGRGVTDTQYF.

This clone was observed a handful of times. DNA of the CDR3: TGTGCCAGCAGTGAAGGACTAGTATCTGGGCAGTTCTTC. It yields the protein CASSEGLVSGQFF. The rearrangement links TRBV2 to TRBJ2-1; the D gene is possibly TRBD2 (6 bases). This CDR3 spans 13 amino acids. Germline CDR1 and CDR2: SNHLY and FYNNEI. Trimming stripped 1 base from V and 12 bases from J, with 13 bases between.

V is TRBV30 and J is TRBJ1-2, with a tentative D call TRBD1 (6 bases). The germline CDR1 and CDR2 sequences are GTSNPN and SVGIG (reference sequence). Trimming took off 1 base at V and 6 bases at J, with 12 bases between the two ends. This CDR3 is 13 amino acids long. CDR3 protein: CAWSGGPGHGYTF. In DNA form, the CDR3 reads TGTGCCTGGAGTGGGGGGCCGGGCCATGGCTACACCTTC.

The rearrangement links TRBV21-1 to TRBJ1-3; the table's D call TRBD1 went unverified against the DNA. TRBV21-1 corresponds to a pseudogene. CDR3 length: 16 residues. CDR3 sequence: CASSKKISGTGNTIYF. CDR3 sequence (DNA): TGTGCCAGCAGCAAAAAAATATCAGGGACTGGAAACACCATATATTTT.

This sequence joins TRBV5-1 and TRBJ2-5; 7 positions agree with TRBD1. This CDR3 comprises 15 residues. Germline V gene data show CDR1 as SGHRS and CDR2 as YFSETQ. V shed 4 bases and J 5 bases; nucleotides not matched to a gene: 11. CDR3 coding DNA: TGCGCCAGCAGCCCCACGGTAGGCAGGGGGGAGACCCAGTACTTC. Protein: CASSPTVGRGETQYF. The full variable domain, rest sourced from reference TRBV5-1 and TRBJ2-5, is KAGVTQTPRYLIKTRGQQVTLSCSPISGHRSVSWYQQTPGQGLQFLFEYFSETQRNKGNFPGRFSGRQFSNSRSEMNVSTLELGDSALYLCASSPTVGRGETQYFGPGTRLLVL.

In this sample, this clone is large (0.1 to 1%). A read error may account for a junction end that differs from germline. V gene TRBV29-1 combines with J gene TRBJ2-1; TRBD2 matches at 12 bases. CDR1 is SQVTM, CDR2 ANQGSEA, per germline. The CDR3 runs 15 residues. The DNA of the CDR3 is TGCAGCGGTGAACTGACTAGCGGGGGTAGGTATGAGCAGTTCTTC. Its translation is CSGELTSGGRYEQFF.

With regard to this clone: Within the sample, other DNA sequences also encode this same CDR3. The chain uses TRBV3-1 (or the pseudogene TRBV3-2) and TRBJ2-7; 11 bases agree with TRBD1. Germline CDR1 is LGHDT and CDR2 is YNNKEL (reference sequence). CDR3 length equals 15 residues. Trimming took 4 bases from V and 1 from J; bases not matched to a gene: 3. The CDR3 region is CASSPGTGGSYEQYF. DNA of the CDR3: TGTGCCAGCAGCCCTGGGACAGGGGGTTCCTACGAGCAGTACTTC.

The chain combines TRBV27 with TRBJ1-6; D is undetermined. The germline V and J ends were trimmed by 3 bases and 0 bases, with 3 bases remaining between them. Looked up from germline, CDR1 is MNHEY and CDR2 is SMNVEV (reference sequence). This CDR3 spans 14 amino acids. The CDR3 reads CASSFRSYNSPLHF. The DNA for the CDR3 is TGTGCCAGCAGTTTCCGCTCCTATAATTCACCCCTCCACTTT.

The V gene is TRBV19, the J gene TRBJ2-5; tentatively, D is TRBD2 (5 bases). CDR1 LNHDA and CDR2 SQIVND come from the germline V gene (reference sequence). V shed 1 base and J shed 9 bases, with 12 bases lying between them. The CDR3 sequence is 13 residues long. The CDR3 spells CASSIGTPRAQYF. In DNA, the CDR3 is TGTGCCAGTAGTATAGGGACTCCAAGAGCCCAGTACTTC.

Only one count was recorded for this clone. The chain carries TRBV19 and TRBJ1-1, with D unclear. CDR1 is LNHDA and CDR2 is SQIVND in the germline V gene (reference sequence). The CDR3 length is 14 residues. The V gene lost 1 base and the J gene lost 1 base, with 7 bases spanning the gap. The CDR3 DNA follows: TGTGCCAGTAGTATAGGGGCAGGGAACACTGAAGCTTTCTTT. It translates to CASSIGAGNTEAFF.